This TCR beta chain was found in a study of blood T cells in healthy people across ages. Whole-study context: The template switching approach captured approximately one barcoded beta molecule for every two T cells.

There are a few counts of this clonotype. The authors ran a second PCR of about 7 to 11 cycles using a sample-barcoded 5' primer and a J-beta primer mix. TCRdb ran MiXCR on the 5' RACE reads and lists one entry per CDR3 protein. The sample lists some 1.6 million distinct CDR3 sequences, roughly a third occurring once. Between the trimmed V and J ends, which lost 3 bases and 10 bases, there was a span of 13 bases. The CDR3 consists of 13 residues. The germline CDR1 and CDR2 sequences are SGHAT and FQNNGV. Sequencing used blood. J is TRBJ2-1 and V is TRBV11-2; no reliable D call. The receptor was derived from a woman between 25 and 40 years old in good health. Here the CDR3 reads CASSFVWLGEQFF. In DNA form, the CDR3 reads TGTGCCAGCAGCTTCGTGTGGCTCGGAGAGCAGTTCTTC.